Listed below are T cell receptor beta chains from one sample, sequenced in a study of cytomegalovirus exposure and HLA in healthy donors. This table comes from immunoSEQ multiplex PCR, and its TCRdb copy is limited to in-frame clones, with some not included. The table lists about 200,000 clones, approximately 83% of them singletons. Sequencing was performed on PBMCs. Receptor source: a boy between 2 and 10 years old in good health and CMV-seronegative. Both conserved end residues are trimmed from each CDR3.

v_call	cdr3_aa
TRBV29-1	SVEIGVRNQPQH
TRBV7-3	ASSFGEGGGYT
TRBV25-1	ASSEYSPPTGLNTIY
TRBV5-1	ASSLGGLAGATGELF
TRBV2	ACRGLGGYGYT
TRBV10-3	AISDGQLSTDTQY
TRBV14	ASSPALRGGQF
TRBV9	ASTPGHSTDTQY
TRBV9	ASSVSQSETQY
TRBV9	ASSVISQGAIDSPLH
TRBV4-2	ASSPFSTGSSYEQY
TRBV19	ASSIPSQGTAGGQPQH
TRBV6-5	ASSYSSKNTEAF
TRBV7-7	ASSLGGGNEQF
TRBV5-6	ASSLSGQDYEQY
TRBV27	ASSLVRDTLESPLH
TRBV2	ASRTGLAGAYNEQF
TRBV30	AWSAPGGHTEAF
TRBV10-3	ATKGTAVYEQY
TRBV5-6	ASSGLAGGSDTQY
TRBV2	ASRWDRGNDGYT
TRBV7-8	ASSGEGKGPQH
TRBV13	ASSLGLGTSIETQY
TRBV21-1	ASSKALAGVYYNEQF
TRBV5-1	ASSSTGQGGTEAF
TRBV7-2	ASSFQGNQPQH
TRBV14	ASSRREGNEQF
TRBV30	AWTLRENTEAF
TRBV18	ASSPFSGGTTYEQY
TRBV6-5	ASTDIDSPEAF
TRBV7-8	ASSLSGMLNEKLF
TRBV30	AWSAVRAGNSPLH
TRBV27	ASSFAAGPSYEQY
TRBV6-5	ASSLAGGPSETQY
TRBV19	ASDHRMGPGELF
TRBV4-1	ASSQSQGAYGEQF
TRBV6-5	ASSSTGYNEQF
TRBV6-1	ASNEGLGKNIQY
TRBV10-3	AISSSGRALSTDTQY
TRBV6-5	ASGSREETQY
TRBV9	ASSPGMYGYT
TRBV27	ASSPILALSYNEQF
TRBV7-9	ASSLRTLVGEQY
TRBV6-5	ASSYSPGGHEQY
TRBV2	ASPRLQTEAF